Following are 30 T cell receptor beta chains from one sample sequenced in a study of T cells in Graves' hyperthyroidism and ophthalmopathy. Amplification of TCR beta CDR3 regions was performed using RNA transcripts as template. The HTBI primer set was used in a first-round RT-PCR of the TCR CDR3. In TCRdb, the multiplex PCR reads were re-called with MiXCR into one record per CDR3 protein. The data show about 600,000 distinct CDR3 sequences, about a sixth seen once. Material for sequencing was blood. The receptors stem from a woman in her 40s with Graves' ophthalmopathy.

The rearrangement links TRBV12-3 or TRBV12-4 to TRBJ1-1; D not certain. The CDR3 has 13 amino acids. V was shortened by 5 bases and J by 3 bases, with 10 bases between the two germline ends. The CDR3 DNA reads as TGTGCCAGCAGTCTACAACAGTACACTGAAGCTTTCTTT. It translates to CASSLQQYTEAFF.

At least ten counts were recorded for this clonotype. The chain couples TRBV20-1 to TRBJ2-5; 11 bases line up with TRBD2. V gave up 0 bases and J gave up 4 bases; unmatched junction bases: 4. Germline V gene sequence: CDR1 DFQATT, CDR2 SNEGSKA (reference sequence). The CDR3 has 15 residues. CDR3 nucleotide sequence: TGCAGTGCTAGAGATCAAGGACTAGCGGGAGAGACCCAGTACTTC. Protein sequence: CSARDQGLAGETQYF.

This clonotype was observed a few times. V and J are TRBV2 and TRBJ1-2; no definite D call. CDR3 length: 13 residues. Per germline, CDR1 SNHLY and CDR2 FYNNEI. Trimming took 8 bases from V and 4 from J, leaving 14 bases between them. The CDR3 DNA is TGTGCCAGCGCTGGAGGGCCTATCTATGGCTACACCTTC. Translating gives CASAGGPIYGYTF.

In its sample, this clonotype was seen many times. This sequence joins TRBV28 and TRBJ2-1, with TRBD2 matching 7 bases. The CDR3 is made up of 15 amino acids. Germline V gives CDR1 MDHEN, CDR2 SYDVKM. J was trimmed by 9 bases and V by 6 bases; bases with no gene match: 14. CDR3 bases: TGTGCCAGCAGCACGGCGGGGGAGGGTAAGAGTGAGCAGTTCTTC. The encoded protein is CASSTAGEGKSEQFF. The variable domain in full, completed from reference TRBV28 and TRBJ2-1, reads DVKVTQSSRYLVKRTGEKVFLECVQDMDHENMFWYRQDPGLGLRLIYFSYDVKMKEKGDIPEGYSVSREKKERFSLILESASTNQTSMYLCASSTAGEGKSEQFFGPGTRLTVL.

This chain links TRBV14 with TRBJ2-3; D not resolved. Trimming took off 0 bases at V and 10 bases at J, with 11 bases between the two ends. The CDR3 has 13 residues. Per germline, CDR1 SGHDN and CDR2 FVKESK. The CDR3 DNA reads TGTGCCAGCAGCCAAGATAGAAGCGTCTCGCAGTATTTT. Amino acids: CASSQDRSVSQYF.

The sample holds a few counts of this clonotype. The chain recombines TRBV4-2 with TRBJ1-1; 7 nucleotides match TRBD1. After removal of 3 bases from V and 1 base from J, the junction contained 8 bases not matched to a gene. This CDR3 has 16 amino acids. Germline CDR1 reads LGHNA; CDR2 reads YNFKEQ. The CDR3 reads CASSQELTGANTEAFF. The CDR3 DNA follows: TGTGCCAGCAGCCAGGAACTCACAGGGGCGAACACTGAAGCTTTCTTT.

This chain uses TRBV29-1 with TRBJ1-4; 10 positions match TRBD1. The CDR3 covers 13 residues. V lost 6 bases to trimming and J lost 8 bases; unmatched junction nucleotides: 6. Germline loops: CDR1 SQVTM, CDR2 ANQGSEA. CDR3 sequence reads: CSVVPGQGEKLFF. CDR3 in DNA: TGCAGCGTCGTCCCGGGACAGGGGGAAAAACTGTTTTTT.

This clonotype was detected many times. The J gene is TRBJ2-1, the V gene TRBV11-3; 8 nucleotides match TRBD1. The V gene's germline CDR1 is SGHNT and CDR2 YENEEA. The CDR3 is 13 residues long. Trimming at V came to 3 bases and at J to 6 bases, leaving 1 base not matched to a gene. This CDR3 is CASSFDRGNEQFF. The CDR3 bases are TGTGCCAGCAGCTTCGACAGGGGCAATGAGCAGTTCTTC.

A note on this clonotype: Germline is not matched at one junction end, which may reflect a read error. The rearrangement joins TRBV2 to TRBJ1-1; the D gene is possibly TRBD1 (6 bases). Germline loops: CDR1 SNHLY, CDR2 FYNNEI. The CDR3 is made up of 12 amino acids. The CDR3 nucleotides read TGTGCCAGCAGTAAAGCGGGGGCTCGAGCTTTCTTT. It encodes CASSKAGARAFF.

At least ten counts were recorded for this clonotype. CDR3 residues: CASSHSAGGWNEQFF. The CDR3 DNA reads TGTGCCAGCAGCCACTCAGCGGGGGGTTGGAATGAGCAGTTCTTC. The chain carries TRBV3-1 and TRBJ2-1; TRBD2 matches 9 bases. The CDR3 runs to 15 residues. V was pared by 3 bases and J by 7 bases, with 7 bases of the junction left unmatched. The V gene's germline CDR1 is LGHDT and CDR2 YNNKEL (reference sequence).

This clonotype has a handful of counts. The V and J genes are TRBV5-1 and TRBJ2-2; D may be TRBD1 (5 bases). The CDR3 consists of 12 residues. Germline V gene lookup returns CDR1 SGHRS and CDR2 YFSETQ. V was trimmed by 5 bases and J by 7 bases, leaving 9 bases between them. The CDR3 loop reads CASRGEVGELFF. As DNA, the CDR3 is TGCGCCAGCAGAGGGGAAGTCGGGGAGCTGTTTTTT.

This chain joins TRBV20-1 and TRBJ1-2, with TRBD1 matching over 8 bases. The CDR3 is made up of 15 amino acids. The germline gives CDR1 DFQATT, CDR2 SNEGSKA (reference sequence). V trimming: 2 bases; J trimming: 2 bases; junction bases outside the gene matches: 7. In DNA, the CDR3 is TGCAGTGCTAGACGCTCAGGGGGCCTAAACTATGGCTACACCTTC. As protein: CSARRSGGLNYGYTF.

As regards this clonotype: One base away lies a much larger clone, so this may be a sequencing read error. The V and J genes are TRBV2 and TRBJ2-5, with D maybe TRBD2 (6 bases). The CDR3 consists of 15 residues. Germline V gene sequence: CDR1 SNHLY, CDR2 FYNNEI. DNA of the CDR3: TGTACCAGCAGCTTCGCGCACAACGGGGGAGAGACCCAGTACTTC. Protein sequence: CTSSFAHNGGETQYF.

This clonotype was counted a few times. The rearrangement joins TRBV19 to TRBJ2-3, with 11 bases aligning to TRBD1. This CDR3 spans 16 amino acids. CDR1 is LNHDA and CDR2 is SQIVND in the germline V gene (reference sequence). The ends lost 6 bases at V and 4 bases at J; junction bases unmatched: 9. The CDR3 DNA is TGTGCCAGTAGCCGGCGGACAGGGGGCGTCGCAGATACGCAGTATTTT. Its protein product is CASSRRTGGVADTQYF. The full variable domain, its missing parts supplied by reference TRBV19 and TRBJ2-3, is DGGITQSPKYLFRKEGQNVTLSCEQNLNHDAMYWYRQDPGQGLRLIYYSQIVNDFQKGDIAEGYSVSREKKESFPLTVTSAQKNPTAFYLCASSRRTGGVADTQYFGPGTRLTVL.

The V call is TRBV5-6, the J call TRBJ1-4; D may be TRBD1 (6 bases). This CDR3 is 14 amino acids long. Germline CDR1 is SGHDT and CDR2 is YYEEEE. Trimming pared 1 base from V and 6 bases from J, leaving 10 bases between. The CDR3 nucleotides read TGTGCCAGCAGCTTGCGCCAGGGGTATGAAAAACTGTTTTTT. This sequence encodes CASSLRQGYEKLFF.

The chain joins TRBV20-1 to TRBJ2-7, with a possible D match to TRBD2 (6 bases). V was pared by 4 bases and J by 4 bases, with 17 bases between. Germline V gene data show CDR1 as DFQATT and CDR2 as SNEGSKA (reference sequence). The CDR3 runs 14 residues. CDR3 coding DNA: TGCAGTGCTATTATCGGGACTCCAAGTTACGAGCAGTACTTC. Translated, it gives CSAIIGTPSYEQYF.

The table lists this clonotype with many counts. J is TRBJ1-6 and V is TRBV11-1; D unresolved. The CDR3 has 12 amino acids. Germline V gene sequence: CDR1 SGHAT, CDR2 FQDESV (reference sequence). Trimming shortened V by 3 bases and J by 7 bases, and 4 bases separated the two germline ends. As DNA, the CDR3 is TGTGCCAGCAGCTTGAGAAATTCACCCCTCCACTTT. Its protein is CASSLRNSPLHF.

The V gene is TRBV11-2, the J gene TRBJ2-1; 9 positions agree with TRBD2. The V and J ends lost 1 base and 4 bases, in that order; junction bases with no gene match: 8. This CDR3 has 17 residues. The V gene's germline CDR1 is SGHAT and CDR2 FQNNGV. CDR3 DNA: TGTGCCAGCAGCTTAGTTAGCGGGAGAGCCCCTTACAATGAGCAGTTCTTC. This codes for CASSLVSGRAPYNEQFF.

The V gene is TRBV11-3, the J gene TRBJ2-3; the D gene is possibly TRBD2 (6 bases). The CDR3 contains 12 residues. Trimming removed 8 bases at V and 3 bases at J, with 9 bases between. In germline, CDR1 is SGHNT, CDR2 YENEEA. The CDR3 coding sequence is TGTGCCAGCGGGAGCGGGACAGATACGCAGTATTTT. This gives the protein CASGSGTDTQYF.

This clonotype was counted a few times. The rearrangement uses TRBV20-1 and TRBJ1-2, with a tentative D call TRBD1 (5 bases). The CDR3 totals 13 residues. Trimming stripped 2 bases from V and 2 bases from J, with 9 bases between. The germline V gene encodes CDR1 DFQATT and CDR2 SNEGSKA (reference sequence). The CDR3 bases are TGCAGTGCTAGACTCTCAGGGAACTATGGCTACACCTTC. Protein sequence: CSARLSGNYGYTF.

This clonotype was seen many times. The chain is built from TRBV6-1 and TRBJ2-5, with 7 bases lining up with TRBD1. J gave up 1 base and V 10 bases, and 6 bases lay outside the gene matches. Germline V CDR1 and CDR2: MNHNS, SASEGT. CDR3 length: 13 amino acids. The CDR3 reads CATRDSPQETQYF. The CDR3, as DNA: TGTGCCACCCGGGACAGTCCCCAAGAGACCCAGTACTTC.

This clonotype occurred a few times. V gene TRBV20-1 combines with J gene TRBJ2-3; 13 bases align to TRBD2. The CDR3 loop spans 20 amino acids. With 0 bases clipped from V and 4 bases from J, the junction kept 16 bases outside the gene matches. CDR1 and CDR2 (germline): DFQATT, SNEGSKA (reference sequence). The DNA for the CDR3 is TGCAGTGCTAGAGACGAGGGGGGGACTAGCGGGGAGGGGGGTCCAGATACGCAGTATTTT. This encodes CSARDEGGTSGEGGPDTQYF.

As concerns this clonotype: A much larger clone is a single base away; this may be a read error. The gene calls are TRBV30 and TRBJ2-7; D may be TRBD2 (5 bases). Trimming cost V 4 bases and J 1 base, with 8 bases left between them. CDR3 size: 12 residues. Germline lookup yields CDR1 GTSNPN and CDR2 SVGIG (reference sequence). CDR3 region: CAWKRGSYEQYF. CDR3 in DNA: TGTGCCTGGAAACGGGGTTCCTACGAGCAGTACTTC. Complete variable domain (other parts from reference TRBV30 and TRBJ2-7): SQTIHQWPATLVQPVGSPLSLECTVEGTSNPNLYWYRQAAGRGLQLLFYSVGIGQISSEVPQNLSASRPQDRQFILSSKKLLLSDSGFYLCAWKRGSYEQYFGPGTRLTVT.

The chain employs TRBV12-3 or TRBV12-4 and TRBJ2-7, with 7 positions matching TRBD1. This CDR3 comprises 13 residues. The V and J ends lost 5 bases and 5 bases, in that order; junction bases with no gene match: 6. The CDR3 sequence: CASSPTGPHEQYF. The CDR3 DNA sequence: TGTGCCAGCAGTCCGACAGGGCCCCACGAGCAGTACTTC.

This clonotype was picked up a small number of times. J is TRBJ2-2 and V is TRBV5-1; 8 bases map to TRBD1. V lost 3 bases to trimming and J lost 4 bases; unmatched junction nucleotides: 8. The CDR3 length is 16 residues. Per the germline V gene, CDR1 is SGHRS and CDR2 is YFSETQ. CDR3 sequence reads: CASSSSGTGITGELFF. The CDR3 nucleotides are TGCGCCAGCAGCTCGTCCGGGACAGGTATCACCGGGGAGCTGTTTTTT.

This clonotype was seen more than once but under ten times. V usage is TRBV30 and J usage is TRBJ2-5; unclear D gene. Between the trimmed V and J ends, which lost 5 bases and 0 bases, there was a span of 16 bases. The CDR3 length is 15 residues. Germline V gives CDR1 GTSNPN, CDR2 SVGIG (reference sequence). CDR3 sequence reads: CAWSEKRPHQETQYF. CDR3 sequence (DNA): TGTGCCTGGTCCGAAAAGAGGCCTCACCAAGAGACCCAGTACTTC.

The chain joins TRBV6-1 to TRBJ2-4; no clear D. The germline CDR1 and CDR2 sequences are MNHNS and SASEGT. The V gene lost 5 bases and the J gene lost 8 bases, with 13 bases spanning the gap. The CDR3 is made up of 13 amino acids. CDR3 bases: TGTGCCAGCAGTTCTGACTGGTGGGACATTCAGTACTTC. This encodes CASSSDWWDIQYF.

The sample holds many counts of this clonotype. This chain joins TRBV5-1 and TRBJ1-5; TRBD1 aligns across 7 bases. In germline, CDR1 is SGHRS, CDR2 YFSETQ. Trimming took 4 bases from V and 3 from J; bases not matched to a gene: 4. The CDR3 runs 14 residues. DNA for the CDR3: TGCGCCAGCAGCGAGGGACAGCCCAATCAGCCCCAGCATTTT. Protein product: CASSEGQPNQPQHF.

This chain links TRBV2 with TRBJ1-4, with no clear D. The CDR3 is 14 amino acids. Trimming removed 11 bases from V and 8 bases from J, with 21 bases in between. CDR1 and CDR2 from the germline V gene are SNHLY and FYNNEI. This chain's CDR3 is CAQSGSESQEKLFF. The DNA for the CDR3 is TGTGCCCAATCCGGGTCCGAATCACAGGAAAAACTGTTTTTT.

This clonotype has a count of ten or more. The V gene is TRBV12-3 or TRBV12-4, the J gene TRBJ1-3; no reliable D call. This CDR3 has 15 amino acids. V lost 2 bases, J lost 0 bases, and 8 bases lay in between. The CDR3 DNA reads TGTGCCAGCAGTTTACAGTCCTTCTCTGGAAACACCATATATTTT. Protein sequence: CASSLQSFSGNTIYF.